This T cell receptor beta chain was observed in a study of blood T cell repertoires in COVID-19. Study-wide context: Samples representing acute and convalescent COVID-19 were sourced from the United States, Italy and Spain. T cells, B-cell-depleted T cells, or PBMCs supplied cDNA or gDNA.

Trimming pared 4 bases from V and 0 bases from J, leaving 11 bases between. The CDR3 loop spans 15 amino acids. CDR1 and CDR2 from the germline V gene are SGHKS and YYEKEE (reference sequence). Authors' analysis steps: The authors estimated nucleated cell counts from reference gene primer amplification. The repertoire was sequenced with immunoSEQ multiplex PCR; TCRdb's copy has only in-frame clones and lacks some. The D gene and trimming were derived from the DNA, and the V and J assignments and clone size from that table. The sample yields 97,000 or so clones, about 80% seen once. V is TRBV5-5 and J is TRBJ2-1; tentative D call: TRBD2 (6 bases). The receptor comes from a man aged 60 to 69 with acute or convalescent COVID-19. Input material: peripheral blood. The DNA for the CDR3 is TGTGCCAGCAGCATGTGGGGGGACTCCTACAATGAGCAGTTCTTC. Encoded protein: CASSMWGDSYNEQFF.